This T cell receptor (beta chain) was identified in a study of T cells in Graves' hyperthyroidism and ophthalmopathy. Regions amplified from RNA transcripts were the TCR beta CDR3 regions. Using the HTBI primer set, a first-round RT-PCR was run on the TCR CDR3. TCRdb reanalysed the multiplex PCR reads using MiXCR and keeps one entry per CDR3 protein. Of 550,000 to 650,000 distinct CDR3 sequences listed, about 15% are singletons. Germline assignment: CDR1 GTSNPN and CDR2 SVGIG (reference sequence). The CDR3 runs 18 residues. The V end was cut by 0 bases, the J end by 3 bases, with 20 bases between. Sample: blood. The chain combines TRBV30 with TRBJ2-2, with D tentatively TRBD2 (6 bases). This sequence was found in a woman in her thirties with Graves' hyperthyroidism that later progressed to Graves' ophthalmopathy. CDR3 nucleotide sequence: TGTGCCTGGAGTGTAGATATTTGGGGCGGGAAAGACACCGGGGAGCTGTTTTTT. It encodes CAWSVDIWGGKDTGELFF.